One and the same sample provided the 28 T cell receptor beta chains below, sequenced in a study of cytomegalovirus exposure and HLA in healthy donors. The method was immunoSEQ multiplex PCR; TCRdb's version includes in-frame clones alone and lacks a portion of them. The top ten clones hold approximately 0.8% of a sample with about 400,000 clones, 80% to 90% of them seen once. The sequencing sample was made of PBMCs. The receptors were sampled from a woman younger than 30 in good health and CMV-seronegative.

V is TRBV6-5 and J is TRBJ2-6; D gene uncertain. The CDR3 is made up of 16 amino acids. Germline loops: CDR1 MNHEY, CDR2 SVGAGI. Trimming removed 0 bases from V and 2 bases from J, with 8 bases in between. The CDR3 nucleotides are TGTGCCAGCAGTTACTCGTCGGGTACTGGGGCCAACGTCCTGACTTTC. It is translated as CASSYSSGTGANVLTF.

The V gene is TRBV7-9, the J gene TRBJ2-1; 7 nucleotides line up with TRBD1. The CDR3 contains 17 residues. Germline loops: CDR1 SEHNR, CDR2 FQNEAQ (reference sequence). V dropped 0 bases and J dropped 5; count of bases not matched to a gene: 10. CDR3 coding DNA: TGTGCCAGCAGCTTAGCGTACAGGGGAGCTCCGAACAATGAGCAGTTCTTC. This codes for CASSLAYRGAPNNEQFF.

This clone was counted a single time. J is TRBJ1-1 and V is TRBV28; 11 nucleotides match TRBD1. The CDR3 has 16 amino acids. Germline assignment: CDR1 MDHEN and CDR2 SYDVKM. V was clipped by 5 bases and J by 2 bases; unmatched bases: 7. CDR3 coding DNA: TGTGCCAGCAGTGCCTGGGGGACAGGGGGAAACACTGAAGCTTTCTTT. Amino acids: CASSAWGTGGNTEAFF.

The V gene is TRBV2, the J gene TRBJ2-1; perhaps TRBD2 as D (5 bases). Germline V gives CDR1 SNHLY, CDR2 FYNNEI. V dropped 8 bases and J dropped 5 bases, with 7 bases sitting between them. This CDR3 region has 11 residues. The chain's CDR3 is CASWRDNEQFF. CDR3 DNA sequence: TGTGCCAGCTGGCGGGACAATGAGCAGTTCTTC.

The CDR3, as DNA: TGTGCCAGTAGTATTGGGCTAGCCGGCGAGCAGTACTTC. This gives the protein CASSIGLAGEQYF. The chain employs TRBV19 and TRBJ2-7; TRBD2 is a possible D gene (5 bases). CDR1 is LNHDA and CDR2 is SQIVND in the germline V gene (reference sequence). Deletions cut 3 bases from V and 6 bases from J, with 12 bases between. This CDR3 is 13 amino acids long.

This chain links TRBV5-1 with TRBJ1-3; 10 bases line up with TRBD1. With V trimmed by 2 bases and J by 4 bases, 6 bases remained unmatched. The CDR3 has 16 residues. Germline V gene sequence: CDR1 SGHRS, CDR2 YFSETQ. The CDR3 loop reads CASSFSTGGAGNTIYF. Written as DNA, the CDR3 is TGCGCCAGCAGCTTCTCGACAGGGGGCGCAGGAAACACCATATATTTT.

The chain's CDR3 is CASSSLQGAETQYF. CDR3 nucleotide sequence: TGTGCCAGTAGTAGCCTACAGGGGGCAGAGACCCAGTACTTC. The gene calls are TRBV19 and TRBJ2-5; 9 bases are a match to TRBD1. CDR1 and CDR2 (germline): LNHDA, SQIVND (reference sequence). The CDR3 has 14 residues. V lost 4 bases to trimming and J lost 4 bases; unmatched junction nucleotides: 4.

This clone was detected a few times. The V and J genes are TRBV6-5 and TRBJ2-1, with 7 bases aligning to TRBD2. Per the germline V gene, CDR1 is MNHEY and CDR2 is SVGAGI. This CDR3 region has 14 residues. J lost 8 bases, V lost 0 bases, and 4 bases had no gene match. CDR3: CASSYSGGVHEQFF. In DNA, the CDR3 is TGTGCCAGCAGTTACTCGGGAGGGGTTCATGAGCAGTTCTTC.

The chain uses TRBV4-2 and TRBJ1-5; no definite D call. Germline-derived CDR1 and CDR2 are LGHNA and YNFKEQ. V was cut by 3 bases and J by 1 base, with 10 bases left in between. This CDR3 has 15 amino acids. In DNA, the CDR3 is TGTGCCAGCAGCCAGGCAGATTCGAGCAATCAGCCCCAGCATTTT. It yields the protein CASSQADSSNQPQHF.

This sequence joins TRBV2 and TRBJ2-3; D is unclear. V lost 8 bases and J 4 bases, leaving 10 bases between the germline ends. CDR3 size: 12 residues. Germline V lookup: CDR1 SNHLY, CDR2 FYNNEI. The CDR3 spells CASLRSPDTQYF. The CDR3 DNA sequence: TGTGCCAGCCTCAGGTCCCCAGATACGCAGTATTTT.

V usage is TRBV30 and J usage is TRBJ2-1, with D perhaps TRBD2 (5 bases). The CDR3 spans 14 residues. Trimming took off 5 bases at V and 5 bases at J, with 16 bases between the two ends. Germline lookup yields CDR1 GTSNPN and CDR2 SVGIG (reference sequence). In DNA, the CDR3 is TGTGCCTGGGGGAGATCTCCAGCCGACAATGAGCAGTTCTTC. Translation: CAWGRSPADNEQFF.

The gene calls are TRBV6-5 and TRBJ2-1; TRBD2 matches at 8 bases. The CDR3 spans 14 residues. Germline trimming cut 5 bases from V and 9 bases from J; bases unmatched to any gene: 9. The V gene's germline CDR1 is MNHEY and CDR2 SVGAGI. The CDR3 DNA reads as TGTGCCAGCAGTCCCGGGGGGGGGCCAGGTGAGCAGTTCTTC. Its translation is CASSPGGGPGEQFF.

CDR3 in DNA: TGTGCCAGCAGCTTGACTAGCGGGGGACCGGACAATGAGCAGTTCTTC. Residues: CASSLTSGGPDNEQFF. This chain links TRBV13 with TRBJ2-1; 12 bases align to TRBD2. Germline loops: CDR1 PRHDT, CDR2 FYEKMQ (reference sequence). This CDR3 region has 16 residues. Trimming cost V 3 bases and J 5 bases; bases outside gene matches: 5.

This clone came up a few times. V and J are TRBV7-2 and TRBJ1-2; TRBD1 might be the D (6 bases). CDR1 and CDR2 (germline): SGHTA, FQGNSA. CDR3 length equals 14 residues. V dropped 3 bases and J dropped 8 bases, with 16 bases sitting between them. The CDR3, as DNA: TGTGCCAGCAGCTTGCTCAGGGGCTCGGGGGGCTACACCTTC. Protein sequence: CASSLLRGSGGYTF.

This chain uses TRBV28 with TRBJ2-1, with TRBD2 identical over 8 bases. The CDR3 consists of 15 residues. With V trimmed by 5 bases and J by 6 bases, 9 bases remained unmatched. In germline, CDR1 is MDHEN, CDR2 SYDVKM. The CDR3 here is CASSPLREGLNEQFF. The CDR3 region has the DNA TGTGCCAGCAGTCCCCTCCGGGAGGGCCTCAATGAGCAGTTCTTC.

The chain uses TRBV27 and TRBJ2-1; 9 bases are shared with TRBD1. The J segment lost 10 bases and the V segment lost 4 bases, leaving 14 bases of the junction unmatched. CDR3 length equals 16 residues. Germline V CDR1 and CDR2: MNHEY, SMNVEV (reference sequence). CDR3 in amino acids: CASSSGTGTGFREQFF. The CDR3, as DNA: TGTGCCAGCAGTTCCGGGACCGGGACAGGGTTCCGGGAGCAGTTCTTC.

The V and J genes are TRBV4-1 and TRBJ2-2; tentative D call: TRBD1 (6 bases). The CDR3 contains 17 residues. Looked up from germline, CDR1 is MGHRA and CDR2 is YSYEKL. V was cut by 1 base and J by 3 bases, with 15 bases left in between. The CDR3 bases are TGCGCCAGCAGCCAAGCTCCCCCAGGGGCGGACACCGGGGAGCTGTTTTTT. It is translated as CASSQAPPGADTGELFF.

The chain recombines TRBV10-1 with TRBJ2-3, with 11 bases matching TRBD2. Germline V gene sequence: CDR1 WNHNN, CDR2 SYGVQD (reference sequence). CDR3 length equals 15 residues. Germline trimming cut 3 bases from V and 4 bases from J; bases unmatched to any gene: 3. For the CDR3, the DNA is TGCGCCAGCAGTGACCCTAGCGGGGGGTCAGATACGCAGTATTTT. Protein: CASSDPSGGSDTQYF.

The chain employs TRBV4-1 and TRBJ2-7; TRBD2 might be the D (7 bases). Deletions cut 0 bases from V and 0 bases from J, with 12 bases between. Germline CDR1 and CDR2: MGHRA and YSYEKL. The CDR3 extends over 16 amino acids. The CDR3, as DNA: TGCGCCAGCAGCCAAGAGACGGGGGGCCTCTCCTACGAGCAGTACTTC. Translated, it gives CASSQETGGLSYEQYF.

This chain links TRBV15 with TRBJ1-1, with 7 bases aligning to TRBD1. J gave up 1 base and V 0 bases, and 14 bases lay outside the gene matches. Germline CDR1 LNHNV, CDR2 YYDKDF (reference sequence). There are 19 residues in the CDR3. CDR3 residues: CATSRDGRGQGEPNTEAFF. Here the CDR3 DNA reads TGTGCCACCAGCAGAGATGGTCGAGGGCAGGGGGAACCGAACACTGAAGCTTTCTTT.

The J gene is TRBJ2-7, the V gene TRBV7-9, with 11 bases identical to TRBD1. The J segment lost 6 bases and the V segment lost 1 base, leaving 2 bases of the junction unmatched. There are 14 residues in the CDR3. The germline CDR1 and CDR2 sequences are SEHNR and FQNEAQ (reference sequence). In DNA form, the CDR3 reads TGTGCCAGCAGCTTAGGGACAGGGGGCGGCGAGCAGTACTTC. Protein: CASSLGTGGGEQYF.

The genes are TRBV27 and TRBJ2-1; 10 positions match TRBD2. The CDR3 length is 15 residues. Per germline, CDR1 MNHEY and CDR2 SMNVEV (reference sequence). V gave up 2 bases and J gave up 9 bases; unmatched junction bases: 7. The CDR3 loop is CASSLSGGAFSEQFF. The CDR3 DNA follows: TGTGCCAGCAGTTTAAGCGGGGGGGCTTTTTCTGAGCAGTTCTTC.

The gene calls are TRBV11-3 and TRBJ2-1, with 7 bases aligning to TRBD2. Losses at the gene ends were 4 bases for V and 7 bases for J; bases not matched to a gene: 10. The CDR3 is made up of 15 amino acids. The germline V gene has CDR1 SGHNT and CDR2 YENEEA. Here the CDR3 reads CASSSRGAGRNEQFF. CDR3 coding DNA: TGTGCCAGCAGCTCCCGAGGAGCGGGACGAAATGAGCAGTTCTTC.

This clone was seen a single time. This sequence joins TRBV2 and TRBJ1-1; D remains unclear. V was trimmed by 4 bases and J by 8 bases, leaving 8 bases between them. This CDR3 contains 11 residues. Germline V gene lookup returns CDR1 SNHLY and CDR2 FYNNEI. The CDR3 here is CASSVELEAFF. CDR3 nucleotides: TGTGCCAGCAGTGTCGAGCTCGAAGCTTTCTTT.

The chain carries TRBV7-9 and TRBJ1-1; no clear D. V gave up 5 bases and J gave up 2 bases, with 9 bases separating them. The germline CDR1 and CDR2 sequences are SEHNR and FQNEAQ (reference sequence). There are 13 residues in the CDR3. The CDR3 reads CASSPLVNTEAFF. The CDR3 nucleotides are TGTGCCAGCAGCCCACTAGTCAACACTGAAGCTTTCTTT.

The chain recombines TRBV19 with TRBJ2-7; 7 bases are a match to TRBD2. Germline lookup yields CDR1 LNHDA and CDR2 SQIVND (reference sequence). There are 14 residues in the CDR3. Unmatched junction bases numbered 7, after V lost 6 bases and J lost 2 bases. In nucleotides, the CDR3 is TGTGCCAGTAGACCCAGCGGGACTGCCTACGAGCAGTACTTC. This encodes CASRPSGTAYEQYF. Full variable domain (rest looked up from reference TRBV19 and TRBJ2-7): DGGITQSPKYLFRKEGQNVTLSCEQNLNHDAMYWYRQDPGQGLRLIYYSQIVNDFQKGDIAEGYSVSREKKESFPLTVTSAQKNPTAFYLCASRPSGTAYEQYFGPGTRLTVT.

CDR3 coding DNA: TGTGCCAGCAGTACCCGGGACAGGGGGTCCACTGAAGCTTTCTTT. It translates to CASSTRDRGSTEAFF. The gene calls are TRBV6-1 and TRBJ1-1; 11 bases map to TRBD1. J lost 4 bases, V lost 5 bases, and 6 bases had no gene match. Per the germline V gene, CDR1 is MNHNS and CDR2 is SASEGT. The CDR3 sequence is 15 residues long.

The chain recombines TRBV4-1 with TRBJ2-5; 8 bases are shared with TRBD2. J gave up 4 bases and V 0 bases, and 4 bases lay outside the gene matches. The CDR3 is 15 amino acids. CDR1 and CDR2 from the germline V gene are MGHRA and YSYEKL. DNA of the CDR3: TGCGCCAGCAGCCAAGACTCACTAGCGGTAGAGACCCAGTACTTC. Its protein product is CASSQDSLAVETQYF.